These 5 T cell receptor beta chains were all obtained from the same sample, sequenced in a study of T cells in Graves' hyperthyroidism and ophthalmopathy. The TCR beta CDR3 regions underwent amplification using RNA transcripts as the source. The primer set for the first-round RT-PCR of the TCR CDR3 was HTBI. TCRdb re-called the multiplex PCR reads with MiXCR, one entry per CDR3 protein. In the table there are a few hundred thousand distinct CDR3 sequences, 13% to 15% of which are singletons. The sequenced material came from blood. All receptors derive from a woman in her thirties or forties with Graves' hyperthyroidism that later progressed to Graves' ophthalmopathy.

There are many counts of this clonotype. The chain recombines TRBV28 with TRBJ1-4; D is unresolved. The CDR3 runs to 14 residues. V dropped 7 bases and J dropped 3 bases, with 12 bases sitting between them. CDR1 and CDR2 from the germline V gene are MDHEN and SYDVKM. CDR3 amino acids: CASMVHPANEKLFF. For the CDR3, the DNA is TGTGCCAGCATGGTACATCCGGCTAATGAAAAACTGTTTTTT.

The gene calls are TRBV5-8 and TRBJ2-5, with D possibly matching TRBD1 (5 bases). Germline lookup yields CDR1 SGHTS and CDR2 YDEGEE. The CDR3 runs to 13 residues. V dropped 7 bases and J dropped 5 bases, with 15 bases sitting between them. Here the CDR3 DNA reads TGTGCCAGCTATGGGGCAAACTGGGAGACCCAGTACTTC. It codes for CASYGANWETQYF.

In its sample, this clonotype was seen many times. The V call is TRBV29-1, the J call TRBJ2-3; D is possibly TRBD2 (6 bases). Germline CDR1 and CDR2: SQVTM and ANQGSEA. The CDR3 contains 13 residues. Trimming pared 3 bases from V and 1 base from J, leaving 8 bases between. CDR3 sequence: CSVDGGGTDTQYF. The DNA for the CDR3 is TGCAGCGTTGACGGCGGGGGCACAGATACGCAGTATTTT.

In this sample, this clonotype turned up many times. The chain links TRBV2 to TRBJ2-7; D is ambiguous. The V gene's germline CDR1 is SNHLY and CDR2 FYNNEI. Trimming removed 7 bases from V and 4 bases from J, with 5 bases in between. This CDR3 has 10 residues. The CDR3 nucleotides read TGTGCCAGCACCCTATACGAGCAGTACTTC. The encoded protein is CASTLYEQYF.

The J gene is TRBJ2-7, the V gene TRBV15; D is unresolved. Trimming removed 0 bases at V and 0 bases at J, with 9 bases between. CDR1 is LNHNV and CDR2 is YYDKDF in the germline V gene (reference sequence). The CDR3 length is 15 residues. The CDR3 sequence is CATSREGASSYEQYF. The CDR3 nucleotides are TGTGCCACCAGCAGAGAAGGCGCGAGCTCCTACGAGCAGTACTTC.